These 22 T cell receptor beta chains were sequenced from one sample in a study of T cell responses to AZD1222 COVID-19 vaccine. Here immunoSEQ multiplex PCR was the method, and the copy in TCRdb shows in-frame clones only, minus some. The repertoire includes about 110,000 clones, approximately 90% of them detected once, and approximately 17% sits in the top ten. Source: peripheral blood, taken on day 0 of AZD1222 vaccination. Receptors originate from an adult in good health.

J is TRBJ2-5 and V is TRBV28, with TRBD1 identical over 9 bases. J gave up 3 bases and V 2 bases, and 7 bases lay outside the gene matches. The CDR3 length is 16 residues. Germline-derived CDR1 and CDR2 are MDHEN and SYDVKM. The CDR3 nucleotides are TGTGCCAGCAGTTTAGCTGGGACAGGGAAGGAAGAGACCCAGTACTTC. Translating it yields CASSLAGTGKEETQYF.

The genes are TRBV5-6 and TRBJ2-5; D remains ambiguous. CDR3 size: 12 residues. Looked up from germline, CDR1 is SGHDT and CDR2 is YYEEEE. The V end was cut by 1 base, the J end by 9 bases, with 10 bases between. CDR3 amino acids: CASSLSLSAQYF. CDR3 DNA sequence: TGTGCCAGCAGCTTGAGTTTGTCCGCCCAGTACTTC.

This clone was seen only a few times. The CDR3 DNA reads TGTGCCAGCAGCCCCCGTCCCGGGACAGGGGGCGCTGGGGCCAACGTCCTGACTTTC. This codes for CASSPRPGTGGAGANVLTF. The genes are TRBV11-2 and TRBJ2-6, with 12 bases fitting TRBD1. Per germline, CDR1 SGHAT and CDR2 FQNNGV. The CDR3 is made up of 19 amino acids. Losses at the gene ends were 5 bases for V and 2 bases for J; bases not matched to a gene: 10.

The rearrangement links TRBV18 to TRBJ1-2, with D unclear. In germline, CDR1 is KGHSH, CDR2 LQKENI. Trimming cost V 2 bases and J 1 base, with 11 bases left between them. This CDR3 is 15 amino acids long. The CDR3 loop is CASSPIQMGNYGYTF. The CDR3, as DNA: TGTGCCAGCTCACCAATCCAGATGGGTAACTATGGCTACACCTTC.

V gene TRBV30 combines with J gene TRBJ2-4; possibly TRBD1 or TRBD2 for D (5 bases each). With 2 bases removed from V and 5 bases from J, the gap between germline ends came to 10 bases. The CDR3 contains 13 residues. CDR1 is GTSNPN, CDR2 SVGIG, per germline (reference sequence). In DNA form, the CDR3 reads TGTGCCTGGAGTCCCTCGGGACAAAACATTCAGTACTTC. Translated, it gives CAWSPSGQNIQYF.

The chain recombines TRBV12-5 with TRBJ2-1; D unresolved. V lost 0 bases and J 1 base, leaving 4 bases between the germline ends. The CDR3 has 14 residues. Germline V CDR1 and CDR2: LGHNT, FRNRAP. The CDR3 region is CASGLVRSYNEQFF. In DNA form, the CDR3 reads TGTGCTAGTGGTTTGGTACGGTCCTACAATGAGCAGTTCTTC.

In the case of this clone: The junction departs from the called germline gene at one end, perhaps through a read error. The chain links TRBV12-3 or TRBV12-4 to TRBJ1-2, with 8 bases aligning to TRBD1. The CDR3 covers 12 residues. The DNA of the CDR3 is TGTGCCAGCAGTTCCGGGACAGGACCTCTCGCCTTC. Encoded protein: CASSSGTGPLAF.

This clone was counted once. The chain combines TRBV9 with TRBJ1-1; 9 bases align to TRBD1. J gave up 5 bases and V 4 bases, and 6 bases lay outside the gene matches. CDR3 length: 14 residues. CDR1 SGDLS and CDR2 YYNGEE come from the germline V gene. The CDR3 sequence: CASSPTGGYTEAFF. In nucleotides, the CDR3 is TGTGCCAGCAGCCCCACAGGGGGCTATACTGAAGCTTTCTTT.

The CDR3 region has the DNA TGTGCCAGCAGTGAGGGGTTAGCGGGGGGCACAGATACGCAGTATTTT. It specifies CASSEGLAGGTDTQYF. The chain links TRBV6-1 to TRBJ2-3; TRBD2 matches at 9 bases. Germline loops: CDR1 MNHNS, CDR2 SASEGT. This CDR3 spans 16 amino acids. Trimming cost V 3 bases and J 1 base; bases outside gene matches: 5.

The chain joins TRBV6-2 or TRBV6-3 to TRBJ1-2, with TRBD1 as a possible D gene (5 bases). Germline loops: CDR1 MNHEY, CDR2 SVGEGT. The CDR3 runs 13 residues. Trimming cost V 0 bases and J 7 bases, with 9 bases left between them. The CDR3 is CASSYSTAGGYTF. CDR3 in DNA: TGTGCCAGCAGTTACTCGACAGCTGGTGGCTACACCTTC.

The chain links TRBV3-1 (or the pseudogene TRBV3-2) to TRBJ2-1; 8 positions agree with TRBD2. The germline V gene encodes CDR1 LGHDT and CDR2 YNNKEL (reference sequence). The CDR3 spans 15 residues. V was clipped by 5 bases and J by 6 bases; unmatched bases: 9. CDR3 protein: CASSIYSGTSNEQFF. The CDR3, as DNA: TGTGCCAGCAGCATTTACTCCGGGACTAGCAATGAGCAGTTCTTC.

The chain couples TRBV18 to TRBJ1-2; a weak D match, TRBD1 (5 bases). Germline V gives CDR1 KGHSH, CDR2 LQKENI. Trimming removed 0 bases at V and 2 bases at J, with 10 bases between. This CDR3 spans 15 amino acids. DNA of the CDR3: TGTGCCAGCTCACCACCGGTCAGGGCGAACTATGGCTACACCTTC. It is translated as CASSPPVRANYGYTF.

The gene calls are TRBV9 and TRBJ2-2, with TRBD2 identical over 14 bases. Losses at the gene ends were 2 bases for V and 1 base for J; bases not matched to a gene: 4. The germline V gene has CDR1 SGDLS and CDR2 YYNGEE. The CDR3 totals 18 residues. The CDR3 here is CASSVGTSGRKNTGELFF. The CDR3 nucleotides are TGTGCCAGCAGCGTCGGGACTAGCGGGAGAAAGAACACCGGGGAGCTGTTTTTT.

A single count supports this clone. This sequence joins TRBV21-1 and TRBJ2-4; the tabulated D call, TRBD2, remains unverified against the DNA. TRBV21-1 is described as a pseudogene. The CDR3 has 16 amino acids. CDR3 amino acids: CASSKTSGELENIQYF. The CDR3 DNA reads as TGTGCCAGCAGCAAAACTAGCGGGGAGCTAGAAAACATTCAGTACTTC.

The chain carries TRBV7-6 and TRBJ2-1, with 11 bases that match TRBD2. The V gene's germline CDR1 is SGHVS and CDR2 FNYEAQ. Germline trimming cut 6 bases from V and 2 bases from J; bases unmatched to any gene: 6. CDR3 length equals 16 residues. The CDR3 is CASSTLAGGAYNEQFF. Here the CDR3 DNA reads TGTGCCAGCAGTACCTTAGCGGGGGGGGCCTACAATGAGCAGTTCTTC.

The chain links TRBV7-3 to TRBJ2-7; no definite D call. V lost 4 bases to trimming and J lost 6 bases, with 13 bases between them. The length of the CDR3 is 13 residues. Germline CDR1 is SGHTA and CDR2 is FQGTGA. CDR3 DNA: TGTGCCAGCAGCTCTAGTGGGGTCAGCGAGCAGTACTTC. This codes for CASSSSGVSEQYF.

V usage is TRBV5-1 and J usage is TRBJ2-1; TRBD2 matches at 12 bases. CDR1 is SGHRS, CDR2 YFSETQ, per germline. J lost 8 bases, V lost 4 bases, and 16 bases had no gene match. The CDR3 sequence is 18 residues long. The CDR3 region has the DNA TGCGCCAGCAGCCCCCAGACTAGCGGGGGAGGGTTTACACATGAGCAGTTCTTC. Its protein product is CASSPQTSGGGFTHEQFF.

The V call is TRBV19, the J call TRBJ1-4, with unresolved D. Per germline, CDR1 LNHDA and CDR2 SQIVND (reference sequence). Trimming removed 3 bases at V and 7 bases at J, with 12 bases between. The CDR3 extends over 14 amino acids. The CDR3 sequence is CASSISPEGEKLFF. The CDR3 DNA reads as TGTGCCAGTAGTATCAGTCCTGAGGGTGAAAAACTGTTTTTT.

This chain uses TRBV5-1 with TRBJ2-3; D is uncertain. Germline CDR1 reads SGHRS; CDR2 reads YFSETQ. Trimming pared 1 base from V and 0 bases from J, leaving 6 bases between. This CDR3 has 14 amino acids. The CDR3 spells CASSLKGSTDTQYF. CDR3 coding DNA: TGCGCCAGCAGCTTGAAGGGAAGCACAGATACGCAGTATTTT.

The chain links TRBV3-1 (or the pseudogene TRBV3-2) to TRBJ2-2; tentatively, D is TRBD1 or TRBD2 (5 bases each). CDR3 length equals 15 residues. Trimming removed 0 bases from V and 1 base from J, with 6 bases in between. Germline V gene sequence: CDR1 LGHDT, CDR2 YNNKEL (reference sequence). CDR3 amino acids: CASSQDGGNTGELFF. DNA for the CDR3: TGTGCCAGCAGCCAAGATGGGGGGAACACCGGGGAGCTGTTTTTT.

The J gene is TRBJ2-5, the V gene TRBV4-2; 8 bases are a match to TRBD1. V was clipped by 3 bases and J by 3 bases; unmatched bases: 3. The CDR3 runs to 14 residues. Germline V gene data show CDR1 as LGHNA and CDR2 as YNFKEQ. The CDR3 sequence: CASSQPTGEETQYF. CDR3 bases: TGTGCCAGCAGCCAGCCGACAGGGGAAGAGACCCAGTACTTC.

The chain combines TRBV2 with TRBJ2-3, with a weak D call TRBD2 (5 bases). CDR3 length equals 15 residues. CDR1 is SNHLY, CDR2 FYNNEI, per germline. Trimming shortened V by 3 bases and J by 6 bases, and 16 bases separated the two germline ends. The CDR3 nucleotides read TGTGCCAGCAGTGATAGTGGAACCCGAGGGGATACGCAGTATTTT. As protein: CASSDSGTRGDTQYF.